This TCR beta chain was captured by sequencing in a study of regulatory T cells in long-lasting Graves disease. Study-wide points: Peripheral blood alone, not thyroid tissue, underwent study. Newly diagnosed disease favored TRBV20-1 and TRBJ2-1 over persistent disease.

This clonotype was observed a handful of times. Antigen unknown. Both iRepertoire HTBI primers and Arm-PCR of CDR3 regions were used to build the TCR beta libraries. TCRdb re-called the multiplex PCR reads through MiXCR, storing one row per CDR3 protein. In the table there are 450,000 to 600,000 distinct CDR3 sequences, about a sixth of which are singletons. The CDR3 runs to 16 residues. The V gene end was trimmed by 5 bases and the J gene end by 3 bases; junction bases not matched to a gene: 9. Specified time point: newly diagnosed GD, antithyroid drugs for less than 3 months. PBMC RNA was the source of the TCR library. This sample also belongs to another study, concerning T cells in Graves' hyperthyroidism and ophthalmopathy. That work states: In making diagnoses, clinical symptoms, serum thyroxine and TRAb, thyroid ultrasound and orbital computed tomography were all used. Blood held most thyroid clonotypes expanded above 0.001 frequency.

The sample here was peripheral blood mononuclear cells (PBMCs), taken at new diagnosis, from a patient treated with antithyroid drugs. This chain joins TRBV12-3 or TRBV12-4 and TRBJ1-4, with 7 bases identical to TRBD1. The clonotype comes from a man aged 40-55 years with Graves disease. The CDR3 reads CASSPDRVYPNEKLFF. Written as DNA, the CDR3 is TGTGCCAGCAGTCCCGACAGGGTATATCCTAATGAAAAACTGTTTTTT.